This T cell receptor beta chain was documented in a study of cytomegalovirus exposure and HLA in healthy donors. Study findings and constraints: The only immune exposure information that was available was CMV serostatus.

Germline V gene sequence: CDR1 SGHVS, CDR2 FQNEAQ. After removal of 5 bases from V and 1 base from J, the junction contained 1 base not matched to a gene. The CDR3 length is 13 residues. Use of 60 Vbeta and 13 Jbeta primers characterized the PCR. Only in-frame clones appear in the TCRdb table, and some are missing; sequencing was by immunoSEQ multiplex PCR. The sample shows about 110,000 clones, roughly 66% of them seen only once. Remarks on this clone: Antigen specificity is unknown.

The V gene is TRBV7-8, the J gene TRBJ1-1; 7 nucleotides line up with TRBD1. Source material: PBMCs. The clonotype comes from a woman between 25 and 40 years old in good health and CMV-seronegative. The CDR3 DNA reads as TGTGCCAGCAGCCGGGACAGGAACACTGAAGCTTTCTTT. It is translated as CASSRDRNTEAFF.